The T cell receptor beta chain under discussion was sequenced for a study of T cell responses to AZD1222 COVID-19 vaccine. At the level of the study: Second-dose timings of about 4 or about 12 weeks were pooled.

Assay used: immunoSEQ multiplex PCR; TCRdb lists only in-frame clones, some missing. The sample consists of under 150,000 clones, roughly 93% of them appearing once. CDR1 is MNHEY, CDR2 SVGAGI, per germline. The CDR3 contains 14 residues. With 4 bases removed from V and 8 bases from J, the gap between germline ends came to 12 bases. General study results and limits: Most donors were white British and more were female, and clonal diversity was possibly underestimated. Reportedly, close to half of spike-specific TCRs are directed against unmutated variant regions. Mapped onto spike, vaccine-associated CD4 TCRs spanned it and were dominant at 160-218 and 743-854.

As for this clone: Its cognate antigen is unknown.

The clonotype originates from an adult in good health. V usage is TRBV6-5 and J usage is TRBJ1-6, with unresolved D. The sequencing here drew on peripheral blood, taken on day 0 of AZD1222 vaccination. CDR3 nucleotides: TGTGCCAGCAGTTCCAGCAGAAGGGATTCACCCCTCCACTTT. It translates to CASSSSRRDSPLHF.